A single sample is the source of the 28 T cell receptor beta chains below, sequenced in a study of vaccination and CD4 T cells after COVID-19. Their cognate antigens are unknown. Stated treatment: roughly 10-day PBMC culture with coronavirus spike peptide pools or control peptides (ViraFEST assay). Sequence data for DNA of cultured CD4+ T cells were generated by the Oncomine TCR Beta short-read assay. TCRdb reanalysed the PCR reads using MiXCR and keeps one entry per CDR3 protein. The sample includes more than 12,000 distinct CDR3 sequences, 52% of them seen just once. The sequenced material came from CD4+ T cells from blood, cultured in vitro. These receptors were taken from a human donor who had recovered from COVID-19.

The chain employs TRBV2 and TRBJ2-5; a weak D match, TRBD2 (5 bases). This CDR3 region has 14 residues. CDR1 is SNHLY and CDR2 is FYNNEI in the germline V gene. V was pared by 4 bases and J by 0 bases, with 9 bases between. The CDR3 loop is CASSVRLYQETQYF. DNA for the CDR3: TGTGCCAGCAGTGTTCGACTATACCAAGAGACCCAGTACTTC.

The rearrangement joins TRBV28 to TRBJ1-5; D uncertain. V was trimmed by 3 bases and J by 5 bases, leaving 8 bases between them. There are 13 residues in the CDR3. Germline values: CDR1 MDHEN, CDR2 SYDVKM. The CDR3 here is CASSFTTDQPQHF. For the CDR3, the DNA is TGTGCCAGCAGTTTCACGACGGATCAGCCCCAGCATTTT.

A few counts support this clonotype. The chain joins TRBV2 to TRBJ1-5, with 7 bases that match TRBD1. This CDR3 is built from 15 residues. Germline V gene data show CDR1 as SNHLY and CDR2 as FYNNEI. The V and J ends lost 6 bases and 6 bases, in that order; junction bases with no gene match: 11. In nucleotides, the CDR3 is TGTGCCAGCAGCAAAGGACAGGATGGGATTCAGCCCCAGCATTTT. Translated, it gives CASSKGQDGIQPQHF.

The CDR3 coding sequence is TGTGCCAGCAGCGTAGCCCATCAGGGGTACACCGGGGAGCTGTTTTTT. Its protein is CASSVAHQGYTGELFF. This rearrangement joins TRBV9 to TRBJ2-2; tentative D call: TRBD1 (6 bases). In germline, CDR1 is SGDLS, CDR2 YYNGEE. The CDR3 contains 16 residues. V lost 0 bases to trimming and J lost 3 bases, with 12 bases between them.

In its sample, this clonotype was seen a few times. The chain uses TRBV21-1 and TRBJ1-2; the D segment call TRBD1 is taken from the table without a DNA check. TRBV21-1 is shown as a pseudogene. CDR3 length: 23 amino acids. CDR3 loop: CASSKVGGGQNPSTPLLVYGYTF. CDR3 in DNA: TGTGCCAGCAGCAAAGTCGGTGGGGGGCAAAACCCCTCTACTCCTTTACTCGTCTATGGCTACACCTTC.

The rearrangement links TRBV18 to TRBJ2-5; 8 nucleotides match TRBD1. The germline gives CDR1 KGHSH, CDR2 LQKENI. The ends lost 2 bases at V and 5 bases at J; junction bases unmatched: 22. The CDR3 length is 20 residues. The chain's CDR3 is CASSPGQGRSRMLIGETQYF. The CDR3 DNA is TGTGCCAGCTCACCAGGACAGGGAAGGAGCAGGATGCTAATTGGGGAGACCCAGTACTTC.

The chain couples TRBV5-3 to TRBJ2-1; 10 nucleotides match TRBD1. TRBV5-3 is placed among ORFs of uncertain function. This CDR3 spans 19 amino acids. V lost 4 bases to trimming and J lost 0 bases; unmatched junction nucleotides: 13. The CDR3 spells CARSAETGGGGSSYNEQFF. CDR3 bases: TGTGCCAGAAGCGCGGAGACAGGGGGCGGTGGTAGCTCCTACAATGAGCAGTTCTTC.

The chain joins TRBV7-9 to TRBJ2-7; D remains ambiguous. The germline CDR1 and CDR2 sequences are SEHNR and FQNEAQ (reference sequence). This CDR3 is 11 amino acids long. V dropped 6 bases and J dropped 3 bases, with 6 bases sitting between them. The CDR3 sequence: CASSSNYEQYF. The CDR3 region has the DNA TGTGCCAGCAGTTCTAACTACGAGCAGTACTTC.

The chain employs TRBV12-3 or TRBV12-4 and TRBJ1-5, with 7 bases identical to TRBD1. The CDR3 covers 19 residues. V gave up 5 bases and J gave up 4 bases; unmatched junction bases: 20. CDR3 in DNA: TGTGCCAGCAGTGGGAGAGACAGGGAGTCGTCACGCCCAAATCAGCCCCAGCATTTT. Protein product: CASSGRDRESSRPNQPQHF.

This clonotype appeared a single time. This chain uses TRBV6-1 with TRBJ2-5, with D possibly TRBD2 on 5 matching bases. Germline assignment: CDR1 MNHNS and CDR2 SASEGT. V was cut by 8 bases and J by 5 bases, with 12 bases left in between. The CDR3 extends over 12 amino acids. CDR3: CASRGSSETQYF. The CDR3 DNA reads TGTGCCAGCCGAGGGAGCTCGGAGACCCAGTACTTC.

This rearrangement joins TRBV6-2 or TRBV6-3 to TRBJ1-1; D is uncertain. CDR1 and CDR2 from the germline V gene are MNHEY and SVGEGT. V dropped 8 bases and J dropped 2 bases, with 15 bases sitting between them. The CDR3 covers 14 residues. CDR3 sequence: CASRPRAENTEAFF. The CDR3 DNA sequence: TGTGCCAGCCGGCCTCGCGCAGAAAACACTGAAGCTTTCTTT.

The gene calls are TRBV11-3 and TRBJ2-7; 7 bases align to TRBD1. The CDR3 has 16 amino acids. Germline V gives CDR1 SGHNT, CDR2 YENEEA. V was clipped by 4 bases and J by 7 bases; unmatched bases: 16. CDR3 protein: CASSSPDRDPSSEQYF. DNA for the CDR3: TGTGCCAGCAGCTCACCCGACAGGGACCCTTCATCTGAGCAGTACTTC.

CDR3: CASSRQTPGQPTNTIYF. The CDR3 coding sequence is TGTGCCAGCAGCCGACAGACACCGGGACAGCCTACAAACACCATATATTTT. The rearrangement uses TRBV7-6 and TRBJ1-3, with 7 bases lining up with TRBD1. V was pared by 5 bases and J by 6 bases, with 16 bases of the junction left unmatched. The germline V gene has CDR1 SGHVS and CDR2 FNYEAQ. The CDR3 loop spans 17 amino acids.

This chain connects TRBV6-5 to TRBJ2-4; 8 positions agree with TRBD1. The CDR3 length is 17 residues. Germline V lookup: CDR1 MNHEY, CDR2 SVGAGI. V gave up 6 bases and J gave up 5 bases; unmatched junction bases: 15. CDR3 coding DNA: TGTGCCAGCAGCTCCTCGGGGGCAGGGGGCGGGGAAAACATTCAGTACTTC. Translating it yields CASSSSGAGGGENIQYF.

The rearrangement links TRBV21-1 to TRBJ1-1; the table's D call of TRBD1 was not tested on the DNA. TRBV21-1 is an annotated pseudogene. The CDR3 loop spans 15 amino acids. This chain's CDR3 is CASSPPTGGGTEAFF. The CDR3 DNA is TGTGCCAGCAGTCCCCCCACAGGGGGTGGAACTGAAGCTTTCTTT.

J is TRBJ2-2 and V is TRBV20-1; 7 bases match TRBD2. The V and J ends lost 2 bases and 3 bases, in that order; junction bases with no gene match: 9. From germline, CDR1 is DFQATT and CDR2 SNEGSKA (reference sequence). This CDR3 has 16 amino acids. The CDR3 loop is CSARKGGPDDTGELFF. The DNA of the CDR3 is TGCAGTGCTAGAAAGGGAGGGCCGGATGACACCGGGGAGCTGTTTTTT.

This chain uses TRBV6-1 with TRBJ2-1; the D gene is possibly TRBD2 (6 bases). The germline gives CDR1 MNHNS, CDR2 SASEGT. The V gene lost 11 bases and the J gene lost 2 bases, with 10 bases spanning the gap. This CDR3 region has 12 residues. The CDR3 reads CASGDPYNEQFF. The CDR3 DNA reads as TGTGCCTCGGGGGATCCCTACAATGAGCAGTTCTTC.

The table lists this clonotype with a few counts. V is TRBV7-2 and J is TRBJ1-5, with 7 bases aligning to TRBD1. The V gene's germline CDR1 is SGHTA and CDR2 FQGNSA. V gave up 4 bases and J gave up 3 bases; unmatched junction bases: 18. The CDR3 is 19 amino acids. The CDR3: CASSSGTADRRRYNQPQHF. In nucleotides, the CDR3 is TGTGCCAGCAGCTCCGGGACAGCCGACCGCAGAAGGTACAATCAGCCCCAGCATTTT.

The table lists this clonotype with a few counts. In DNA form, the CDR3 reads TGTGCCAGCAGTTTCGGGGGACGTACTCAAGAGACCCAGTACTTC. It yields the protein CASSFGGRTQETQYF. The gene calls are TRBV12-3 or TRBV12-4 and TRBJ2-5; possibly TRBD2 for D (6 bases). The CDR3 is 15 residues long. V was trimmed by 3 bases and J by 2 bases, leaving 13 bases between them.

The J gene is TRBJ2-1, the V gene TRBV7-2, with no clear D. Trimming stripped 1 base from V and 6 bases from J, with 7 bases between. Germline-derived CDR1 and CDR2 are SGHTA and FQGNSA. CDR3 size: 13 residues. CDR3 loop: CASSLVLSNEQFF. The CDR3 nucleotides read TGTGCCAGCAGCTTAGTATTGAGCAATGAGCAGTTCTTC.

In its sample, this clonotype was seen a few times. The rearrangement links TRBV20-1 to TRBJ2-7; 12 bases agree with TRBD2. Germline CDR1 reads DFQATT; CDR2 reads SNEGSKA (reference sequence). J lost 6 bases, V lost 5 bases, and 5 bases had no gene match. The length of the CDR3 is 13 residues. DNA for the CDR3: TGCAGTGCTCCCGGGACTAGCGGGCCCGAGCAGTACTTC. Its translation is CSAPGTSGPEQYF.

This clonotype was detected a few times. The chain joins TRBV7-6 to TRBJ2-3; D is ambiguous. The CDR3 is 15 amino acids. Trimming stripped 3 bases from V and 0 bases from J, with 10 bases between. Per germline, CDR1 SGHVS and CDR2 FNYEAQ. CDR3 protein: CASSLGGTSTDTQYF. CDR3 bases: TGTGCCAGCAGCTTGGGCGGAACTAGCACAGATACGCAGTATTTT.

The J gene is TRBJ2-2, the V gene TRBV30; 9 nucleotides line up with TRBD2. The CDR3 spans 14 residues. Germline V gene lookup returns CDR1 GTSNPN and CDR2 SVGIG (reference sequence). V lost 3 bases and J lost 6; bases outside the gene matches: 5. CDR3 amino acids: CAWRDLAGAGELFF. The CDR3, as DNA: TGTGCCTGGAGGGACTTAGCGGGAGCCGGGGAGCTGTTTTTT.

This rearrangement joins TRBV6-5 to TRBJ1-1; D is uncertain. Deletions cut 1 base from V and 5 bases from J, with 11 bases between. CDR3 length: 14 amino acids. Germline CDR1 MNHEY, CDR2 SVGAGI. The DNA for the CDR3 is TGTGCCAGCAGTTACTACGGAAGAGTTACTGAAGCTTTCTTT. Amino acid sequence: CASSYYGRVTEAFF.

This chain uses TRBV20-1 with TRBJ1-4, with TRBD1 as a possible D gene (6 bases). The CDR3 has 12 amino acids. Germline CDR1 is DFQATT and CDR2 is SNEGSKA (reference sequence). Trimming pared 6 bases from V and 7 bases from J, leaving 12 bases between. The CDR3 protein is CSARWGAEKLFF. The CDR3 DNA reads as TGCAGTGCCCGGTGGGGGGCTGAAAAACTGTTTTTT.

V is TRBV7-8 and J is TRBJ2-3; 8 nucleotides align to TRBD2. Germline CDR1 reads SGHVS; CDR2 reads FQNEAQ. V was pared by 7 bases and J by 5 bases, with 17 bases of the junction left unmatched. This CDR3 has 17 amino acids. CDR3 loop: CASTDSKSGSSRDTQYF. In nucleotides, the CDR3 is TGTGCCAGCACCGATTCAAAAAGCGGGAGTAGTAGAGATACGCAGTATTTT.

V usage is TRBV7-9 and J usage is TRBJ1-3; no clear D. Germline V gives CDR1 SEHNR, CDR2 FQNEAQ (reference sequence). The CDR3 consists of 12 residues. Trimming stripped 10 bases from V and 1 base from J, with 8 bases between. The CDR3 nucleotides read TGTGCCACCCCTATATCTGGAAACACCATATATTTT. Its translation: CATPISGNTIYF.

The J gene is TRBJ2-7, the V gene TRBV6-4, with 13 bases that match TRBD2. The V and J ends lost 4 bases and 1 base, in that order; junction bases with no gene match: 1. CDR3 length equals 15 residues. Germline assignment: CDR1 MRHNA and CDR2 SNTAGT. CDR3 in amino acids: CASSVLAGGSYEQYF. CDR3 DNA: TGTGCCAGCAGTGTACTAGCGGGAGGGTCCTACGAGCAGTACTTC.